Included here is one TCR beta chain sequence, with context. Antigen specificity is unknown. The CDR3 totals 16 residues. Germline CDR1 GTSNPN, CDR2 SVGIG (reference sequence). The V gene end was trimmed by 3 bases and the J gene end by 2 bases; junction bases not matched to a gene: 12. The data were taken from a study of cytomegalovirus exposure and HLA in healthy donors. The study's findings and limits: The authors later found TCR association rates varying by HLA locus, with DRB1 most and HLA-C fewest.

A multiplex PCR was run with 60 Vbeta primers and 13 Jbeta primers. The authors' processing: Roughly 81 million unique TCR beta chains, roughly 11 million shared, were counted in a later analysis. Repertoires were generated with immunoSEQ multiplex PCR, while TCRdb's copy carries only in-frame clones and drops some. V and J calls plus clone size are reproduced from that table; the DNA served to infer D and trimming. The data contain more than 150,000 clones, less than 90% of them singletons. This chain uses TRBV30 with TRBJ2-5, with 7 positions matching TRBD1. The clonotype originates from a girl under three years old in good health and CMV-seronegative. Sequencing was performed on PBMCs. The CDR3 DNA is TGTGCCTGGAGCCCCCGGGGTGGGGGACAGCAAGAGACCCAGTACTTC. This gives the protein CAWSPRGGGQQETQYF. Together with reference TRBV30 and TRBJ2-5, the CDR3 gives the full variable domain: SQTIHQWPATLVQPVGSPLSLECTVEGTSNPNLYWYRQAAGRGLQLLFYSVGIGQISSEVPQNLSASRPQDRQFILSSKKLLLSDSGFYLCAWSPRGGGQQETQYFGPGTRLLVL.